This T cell receptor beta chain was sequenced during a study of cytomegalovirus exposure and HLA in healthy donors. General study points: A later analysis reported that several of the most significant clusters appeared to be linked to common viral pathogens, among them Epstein-Barr virus.

Comment on this clone: Antigen unknown.

The PCR made use of 60 Vbeta and 13 Jbeta primers. Repertoires were generated with immunoSEQ multiplex PCR, while TCRdb's copy carries only in-frame clones and drops some. The sample consists of more than 80,000 clones, approximately 81% of them appearing once. The CDR3 sequence is 13 residues long. V was pared by 9 bases and J by 7 bases, with 18 bases between. Germline V gives CDR1 LNHDA, CDR2 SQIVND (reference sequence). The chain carries TRBV19 and TRBJ1-1; tentatively, D is TRBD1 (6 bases). The clonotype was recovered from a woman in her forties in good health and CMV-seropositive. The source material was PBMCs. CDR3 residues: CASRGFWTDEAFF. CDR3 coding DNA: TGTGCCAGCAGGGGATTTTGGACGGATGAAGCTTTCTTT.